These 27 T cell receptor beta chains were sequenced from one sample in a study of early T cells in non-severe SARS-CoV-2 infection (dated by TCRdb to 2020 to 2022). The library was prepared using 5' RACE. The run used a NextSeq 500. The public reads were quality trimmed at Q25 with fastp and then assembled into clones with MiXCR by TCRdb, keeping productive beta chains. Rows with a matching CDR3 protein are joined into one entry that keeps the most common DNA and genes. Here the sample has about 33,000 distinct CDR3 sequences; roughly 5.9% occur a single time. The top ten constitute under 6% of the sample. Sequenced input: whole blood. These TCRs come from an adult who was a healthcare worker with PCR-confirmed SARS-CoV-2 infection or an uninfected control (not recorded which).

The table lists this clonotype with many counts. J is TRBJ1-2 and V is TRBV28; D gene ambiguous. Germline V CDR1 and CDR2: MDHEN, SYDVKM. The CDR3 length is 14 residues. The germline V and J ends were trimmed by 4 bases and 4 bases, with 13 bases remaining between them. CDR3 amino acids: CASSSEGISYGYTF. The CDR3 DNA is TGTGCCAGCAGTTCAGAGGGTATTAGCTATGGCTACACCTTC.

This clonotype was observed many times. The V call is TRBV5-1, the J call TRBJ2-3, with TRBD1 matching over 7 bases. CDR1 and CDR2 from the germline V gene are SGHRS and YFSETQ. J gave up 6 bases and V 0 bases, and 4 bases lay outside the gene matches. The CDR3 runs 14 residues. CDR3 in amino acids: CASSLGDSQDTQYF. Written as DNA, the CDR3 is TGCGCCAGCAGCTTGGGGGACAGTCAGGATACGCAGTATTTT.

This clonotype showed up many times. V usage is TRBV19 and J usage is TRBJ1-5; D gene ambiguous. The ends were cut back, 9 bases at V and 5 bases at J, with 11 bases in the middle. Germline CDR1 LNHDA, CDR2 SQIVND (reference sequence). This CDR3 is 12 amino acids long. CDR3 in DNA: TGTGCCAGCACGACACGTTATCAGCCCCAGCATTTT. As protein: CASTTRYQPQHF.

In its sample, this clonotype was seen many times. The chain uses TRBV6-2 or TRBV6-3 and TRBJ2-2; 9 nucleotides match TRBD2. Trimming removed 6 bases from V and 4 bases from J; junction bases left unmatched: 9. Germline CDR1 MNHEY, CDR2 SVGEGT. The CDR3 loop spans 16 amino acids. The CDR3 loop reads CASSSRLAGSTGELFF. Here the CDR3 DNA reads TGTGCCAGCAGCAGCCGGCTAGCGGGATCCACCGGGGAGCTGTTTTTT.

This clonotype was detected a few times. The J gene is TRBJ2-3, the V gene TRBV4-1; 8 nucleotides agree with TRBD1. Trimming cost V 5 bases and J 4 bases; bases outside gene matches: 8. Germline CDR1 MGHRA, CDR2 YSYEKL. The CDR3 sequence is 15 residues long. This chain's CDR3 is CASSAGGAGPDTQYF. The CDR3 DNA reads TGCGCCAGCAGCGCAGGGGGCGCCGGCCCAGATACGCAGTATTTT.

The table lists this clonotype with many counts. J is TRBJ1-3 and V is TRBV20-1, with D unresolved. The CDR3 contains 15 residues. Germline loops: CDR1 DFQATT, CDR2 SNEGSKA (reference sequence). V lost 3 bases and J 0 bases, leaving 12 bases between the germline ends. CDR3 sequence: CSARLDWSSGNTIYF. In DNA form, the CDR3 reads TGCAGTGCTAGGCTCGACTGGAGCTCTGGAAACACCATATATTTT.

This clonotype came up many times. The chain combines TRBV5-1 with TRBJ2-2, with a possible D match to TRBD1 (6 bases). Germline V gives CDR1 SGHRS, CDR2 YFSETQ. The CDR3 contains 15 residues. Trimming removed 1 base at V and 4 bases at J, with 11 bases between. The CDR3 sequence is CASSLLGHPTGELFF. The CDR3 DNA reads as TGCGCCAGCAGCTTGTTGGGACACCCCACCGGGGAGCTGTTTTTT. The entire variable domain, with the rest obtained from reference TRBV5-1 and TRBJ2-2, is as follows: KAGVTQTPRYLIKTRGQQVTLSCSPISGHRSVSWYQQTPGQGLQFLFEYFSETQRNKGNFPGRFSGRQFSNSRSEMNVSTLELGDSALYLCASSLLGHPTGELFFGEGSRLTVL.

This clonotype was found a few times. The V and J genes are TRBV25-1 and TRBJ1-1; a possible D gene is TRBD1 (5 bases). Germline V gene sequence: CDR1 MGHDK, CDR2 SYGVNS. The CDR3 has 15 amino acids. Trimming cost V 1 base and J 5 bases, with 14 bases left between them. The CDR3 region is CASSESQGGKTEAFF. The CDR3 DNA is TGTGCCAGCAGTGAATCCCAGGGCGGGAAGACTGAAGCTTTCTTT.

This clonotype was seen at least ten times. This chain uses TRBV6-1 with TRBJ2-3; 7 positions agree with TRBD2. The CDR3 is made up of 16 amino acids. The germline V gene has CDR1 MNHNS and CDR2 SASEGT. V was pared by 2 bases and J by 2 bases, with 7 bases of the junction left unmatched. The CDR3 loop reads CASSELGAGYTDTQYF. CDR3 sequence (DNA): TGTGCCAGCAGTGAATTGGGAGCGGGGTACACAGATACGCAGTATTTT.

This chain uses TRBV7-2 with TRBJ2-7; weak D call: TRBD2 (6 bases). V was trimmed by 5 bases and J by 7 bases, leaving 18 bases between them. Germline CDR1 and CDR2: SGHTA and FQGNSA. CDR3 length equals 14 residues. The CDR3 DNA sequence: TGTGCCAGCAGCCGACGGGACTCCCTCGGGGAGCAGTACTTC. It translates to CASSRRDSLGEQYF.

This clonotype was counted between two and nine times. A much larger clonotype is one base distant, so this may be a read error. V gene TRBV6-5 combines with J gene TRBJ2-1; a weak D match, TRBD1 (6 bases). Germline CDR1 and CDR2: MNHEY and SVGAGI. V lost 10 bases and J lost 1, with 14 bases in between. The CDR3 length is 14 residues. This chain's CDR3 is CANSRGQSYNEQFF. DNA for the CDR3: TGTGCCAACAGCCGTGGACAGTCCTACAATGAGCAGTTCTTC.

This clonotype was detected ten times or more. This chain links TRBV7-9 with TRBJ1-1; possibly TRBD1 for D (5 bases). CDR1 SEHNR and CDR2 FQNEAQ come from the germline V gene (reference sequence). This CDR3 has 12 residues. Trimming cost V 1 base and J 8 bases, with 8 bases left between them. CDR3 residues: CASSLDRIEAFF. DNA of the CDR3: TGTGCCAGCAGCTTAGACAGGATAGAAGCTTTCTTT.

This clonotype has ten or more counts. V usage is TRBV10-3 and J usage is TRBJ1-5; D possibly corresponds to TRBD1 (6 bases). CDR1 is ENHRY and CDR2 is SYGVKD in the germline V gene. The length of the CDR3 is 16 residues. V lost 1 base and J 0 bases, leaving 10 bases between the germline ends. CDR3 bases: TGTGCCATCAGTGAGTGGGGGGCTAGTAGCAATCAGCCCCAGCATTTT. Its translation is CAISEWGASSNQPQHF.

This clonotype was observed at least ten times. The V gene is TRBV7-3, the J gene TRBJ2-1; TRBD2 agrees at 9 bases. The CDR3 spans 14 residues. Germline CDR1 and CDR2: SGHTA and FQGTGA. V was pared by 2 bases and J by 10 bases, with 6 bases of the junction left unmatched. CDR3 coding DNA: TGTGCCAGCAGCTTAGCGGGAGGGCGTGGGGAGCAGTTCTTC. It yields the protein CASSLAGGRGEQFF.

This clonotype was seen only a few times. CDR3 sequence: CASSLREGVGNEQFF. DNA for the CDR3: TGTGCCAGCAGCCTCAGAGAGGGAGTCGGTAATGAGCAGTTCTTC. The rearrangement uses TRBV3-1 and TRBJ2-1; a weak D match, TRBD2 (5 bases). The V gene's germline CDR1 is LGHDT and CDR2 YNNKEL (reference sequence). CDR3 size: 15 residues. V was clipped by 4 bases and J by 7 bases, with 17 bases between them.

The table lists this clonotype with a few counts. CDR3 nucleotide sequence: TGTGCCAGCAGTCTGACAGGGTTTTTGTATGGCTACACCTTC. It yields the protein CASSLTGFLYGYTF. V and J are TRBV28 and TRBJ1-2; TRBD1 aligns across 7 bases. V was clipped by 5 bases and J by 5 bases; unmatched bases: 8. Germline V lookup: CDR1 MDHEN, CDR2 SYDVKM. The CDR3 is 14 residues long.

This clonotype was counted ten times or more. The chain recombines TRBV24-1 with TRBJ2-1; 12 bases fit TRBD2. The V segment lost 9 bases and the J segment 8 bases; nucleotides outside the gene matches: 7. The germline gives CDR1 KGHDR, CDR2 SFDVKD. This CDR3 contains 14 residues. The CDR3 protein is CATRLAGDGHEQFF. CDR3 in DNA: TGTGCCACCCGACTAGCGGGAGACGGCCATGAGCAGTTCTTC.

This clonotype was seen at least ten times. The chain uses TRBV11-1 and TRBJ2-1, with D possibly being TRBD2 (5 bases). The CDR3 has 12 amino acids. V lost 7 bases and J lost 10, with 14 bases in between. CDR1 and CDR2 (germline): SGHAT, FQDESV (reference sequence). CDR3 protein: CASNFVGEEQFF. Here the CDR3 DNA reads TGTGCCAGCAATTTTGTGGGAGAAGAGCAGTTCTTC.

This chain uses TRBV4-2 with TRBJ2-1; tentative D call: TRBD1 (5 bases). Germline V gene data show CDR1 as LGHNA and CDR2 as YNFKEQ. The CDR3 spans 19 residues. V was pared by 3 bases and J by 0 bases, with 21 bases between. CDR3 protein: CASSQVASVGVSSYNEQFF. The CDR3, as DNA: TGTGCCAGCAGCCAGGTCGCGTCGGTAGGGGTTAGCTCCTACAATGAGCAGTTCTTC.

This clonotype was counted at least ten times. This chain connects TRBV12-3 or TRBV12-4 to TRBJ2-3, with D hard to call. V lost 2 bases, J lost 2 bases, and 8 bases lay in between. This CDR3 is built from 14 residues. CDR3 coding DNA: TGTGCCAGCAGTTTACGGCCCTTCACAGATACGCAGTATTTT. Encoded protein: CASSLRPFTDTQYF.

This clonotype has at least ten counts. The J gene is TRBJ1-1, the V gene TRBV12-3 or TRBV12-4; tentatively, D is TRBD1 (6 bases). The V and J ends lost 5 bases and 2 bases respectively, with 12 bases between them. This CDR3 has 14 residues. CDR3 protein: CASSVQGDNTEAFF. CDR3 nucleotide sequence: TGTGCCAGCAGTGTACAGGGTGACAACACTGAAGCTTTCTTT.

Worth noting for this clonotype: A much more abundant neighbour one base away suggests this may be a read error. The chain couples TRBV10-2 to TRBJ1-2; no clear D. This CDR3 is 13 amino acids long. V gave up 2 bases and J gave up 6 bases, with 10 bases separating them. In germline, CDR1 is WSHSY, CDR2 SAAADI. The CDR3 loop is CASSEHGRHGYTF. The CDR3 DNA reads as TGCGCCAGCAGTGAGCATGGGAGGCATGGCTACACCTTC.

This clonotype has at least ten counts. The genes are TRBV7-8 and TRBJ2-7; D not resolved. This CDR3 comprises 15 residues. CDR1 SGHVS and CDR2 FQNEAQ come from the germline V gene. Trimming stripped 0 bases from V and 4 bases from J, with 13 bases between. CDR3 protein: CASSLAGRPEYEQYF. As DNA, the CDR3 is TGTGCCAGCAGCTTAGCCGGACGGCCGGAATACGAGCAGTACTTC.

In regard to this clonotype: A much larger clone lies a single base off, so this may be a read error. This rearrangement joins TRBV24-1 to TRBJ2-3; TRBD1 might be the D (6 bases). V lost 1 base to trimming and J lost 0 bases, with 10 bases between them. Germline V gene data show CDR1 as KGHDR and CDR2 as SFDVKD. The CDR3 consists of 16 residues. CDR3 in amino acids: CATSDLGDNSTDTQYF. As DNA, the CDR3 is TGTGCCACCAGTGATTTAGGGGACAATAGCACAGATACGCAGTATTTT.

This clonotype was seen repeatedly, ten times or more. The chain combines TRBV7-2 with TRBJ1-2; D gene unclear. Trimming shortened V by 1 base and J by 0 bases, and 6 bases separated the two germline ends. The CDR3 has 14 amino acids. From germline, CDR1 is SGHTA and CDR2 FQGNSA. CDR3 DNA sequence: TGTGCCAGCAGCTTAGATCGGGCTAACTATGGCTACACCTTC. This gives the protein CASSLDRANYGYTF. Complete variable domain (other parts from reference TRBV7-2 and TRBJ1-2): GAGVSQSPSNKVTEKGKDVELRCDPISGHTALYWYRQSLGQGLEFLIYFQGNSAPDKSGLPSDRFSAERTGGSVSTLTIQRTQQEDSAVYLCASSLDRANYGYTFGSGTRLTVV.

This clonotype has at least ten counts. This chain's CDR3 is CSARVGTRPVNEQFF. DNA for the CDR3: TGCAGTGCTAGAGTGGGGACTAGACCCGTCAATGAGCAGTTCTTC. This chain connects TRBV20-1 to TRBJ2-1, with 8 bases aligning to TRBD2. The length of the CDR3 is 15 residues. Germline trimming cut 1 base from V and 6 bases from J; bases unmatched to any gene: 8. Germline lookup yields CDR1 DFQATT and CDR2 SNEGSKA (reference sequence).

This clonotype was seen ten or more times. The V and J genes are TRBV20-1 and TRBJ2-7; weak D call: TRBD1 (6 bases). V gave up 6 bases and J gave up 1 base, with 13 bases separating them. The CDR3 has 13 amino acids. CDR1 and CDR2 from the germline V gene are DFQATT and SNEGSKA (reference sequence). In DNA form, the CDR3 reads TGCAGTGCCCCCGCCGGACAGTCCTACGAGCAGTACTTC. Its translation is CSAPAGQSYEQYF.